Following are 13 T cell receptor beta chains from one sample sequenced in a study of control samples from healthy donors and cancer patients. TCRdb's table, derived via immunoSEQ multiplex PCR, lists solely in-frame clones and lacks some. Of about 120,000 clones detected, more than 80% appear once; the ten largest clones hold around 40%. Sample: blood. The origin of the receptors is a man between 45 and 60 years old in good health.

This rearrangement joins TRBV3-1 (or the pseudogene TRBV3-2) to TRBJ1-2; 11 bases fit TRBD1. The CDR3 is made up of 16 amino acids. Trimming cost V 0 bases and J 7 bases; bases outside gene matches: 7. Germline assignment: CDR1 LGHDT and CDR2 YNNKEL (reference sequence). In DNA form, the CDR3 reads TGTGCCAGCAGCCAAGATGATAGGACAGGGGGCTTTGGCTACACCTTC. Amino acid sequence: CASSQDDRTGGFGYTF.

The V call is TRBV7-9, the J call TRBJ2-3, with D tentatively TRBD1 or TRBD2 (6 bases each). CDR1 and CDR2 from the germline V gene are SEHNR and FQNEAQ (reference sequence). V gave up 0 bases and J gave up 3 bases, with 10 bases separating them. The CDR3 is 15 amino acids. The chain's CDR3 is CASSLAKGGTDTQYF. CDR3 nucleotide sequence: TGTGCCAGCAGCTTAGCAAAGGGGGGTACAGATACGCAGTATTTT.

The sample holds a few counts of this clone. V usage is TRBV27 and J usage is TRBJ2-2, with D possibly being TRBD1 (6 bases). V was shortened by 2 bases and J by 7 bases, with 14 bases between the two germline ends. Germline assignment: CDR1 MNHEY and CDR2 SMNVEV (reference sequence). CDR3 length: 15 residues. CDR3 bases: TGTGCCAGCAGTTTAGTCAGGGGTGGTGGCGGGGAGCTGTTTTTT. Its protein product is CASSLVRGGGGELFF.

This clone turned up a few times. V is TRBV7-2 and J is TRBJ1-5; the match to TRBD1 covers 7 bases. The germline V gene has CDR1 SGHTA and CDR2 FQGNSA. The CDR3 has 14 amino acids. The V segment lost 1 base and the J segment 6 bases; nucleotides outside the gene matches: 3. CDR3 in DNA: TGTGCCAGCAGCTTAGACAGGGGCATTCAGCCCCAGCATTTT. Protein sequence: CASSLDRGIQPQHF.

Written as DNA, the CDR3 is TGTGCCTGGAGCTCGGGTTTGAACACTGAAGCTTTCTTT. The encoded protein is CAWSSGLNTEAFF. The rearrangement joins TRBV30 to TRBJ1-1, with D hard to call. This CDR3 is built from 13 residues. Trimming took 3 bases from V and 0 from J, leaving 8 bases between them. From germline, CDR1 is GTSNPN and CDR2 SVGIG (reference sequence).

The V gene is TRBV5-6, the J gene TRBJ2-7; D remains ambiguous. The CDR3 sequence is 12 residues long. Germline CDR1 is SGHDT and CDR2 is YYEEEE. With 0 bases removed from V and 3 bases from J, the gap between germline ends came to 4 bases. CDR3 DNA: TGTGCCAGCAGCTTGGCCAGCTACGAGCAGTACTTC. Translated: CASSLASYEQYF.

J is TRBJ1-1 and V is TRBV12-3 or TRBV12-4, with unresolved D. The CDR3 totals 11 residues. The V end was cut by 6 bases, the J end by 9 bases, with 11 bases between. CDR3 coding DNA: TGTGCCAGCAGCCCTGGATATAAAGCTTTCTTT. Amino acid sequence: CASSPGYKAFF.

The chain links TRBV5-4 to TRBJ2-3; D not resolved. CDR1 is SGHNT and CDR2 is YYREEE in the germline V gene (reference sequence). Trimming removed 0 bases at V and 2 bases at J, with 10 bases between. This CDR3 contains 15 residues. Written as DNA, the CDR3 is TGTGCCAGCAGCTTGGGGCATAACCCCACAGATACGCAGTATTTT. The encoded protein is CASSLGHNPTDTQYF.

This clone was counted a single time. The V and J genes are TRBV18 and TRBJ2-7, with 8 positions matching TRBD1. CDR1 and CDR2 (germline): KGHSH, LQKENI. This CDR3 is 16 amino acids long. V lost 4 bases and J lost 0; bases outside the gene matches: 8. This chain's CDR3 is CASSRDRSKGSYEQYF. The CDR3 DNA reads TGTGCCAGCTCACGGGACAGGAGCAAAGGCTCCTACGAGCAGTACTTC.

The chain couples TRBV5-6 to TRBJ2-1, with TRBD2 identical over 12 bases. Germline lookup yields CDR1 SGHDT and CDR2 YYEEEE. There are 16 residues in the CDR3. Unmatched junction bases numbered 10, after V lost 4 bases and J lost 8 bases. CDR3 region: CASSPSPSGGADEQFF. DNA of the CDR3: TGTGCCAGCAGCCCGTCTCCTAGCGGGGGGGCCGATGAGCAGTTCTTC.

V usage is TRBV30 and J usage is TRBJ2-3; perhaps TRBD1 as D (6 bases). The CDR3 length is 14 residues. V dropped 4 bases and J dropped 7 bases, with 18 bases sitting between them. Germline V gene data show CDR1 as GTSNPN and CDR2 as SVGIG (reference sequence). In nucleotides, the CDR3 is TGTGCCTGGACCAACCTTAACAGGGCCCATACGCAGTATTTT. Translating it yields CAWTNLNRAHTQYF.

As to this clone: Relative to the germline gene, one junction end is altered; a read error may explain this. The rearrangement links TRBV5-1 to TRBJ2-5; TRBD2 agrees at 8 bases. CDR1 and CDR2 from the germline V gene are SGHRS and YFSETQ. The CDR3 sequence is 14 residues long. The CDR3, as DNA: TGCGCCAGCAGCTTTTTAGCGGGGCAAGAGGCCCAGTACTTC. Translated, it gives CASSFLAGQEAQYF. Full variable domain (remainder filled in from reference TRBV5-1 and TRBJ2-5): KAGVTQTPRYLIKTRGQQVTLSCSPISGHRSVSWYQQTPGQGLQFLFEYFSETQRNKGNFPGRFSGRQFSNSRSEMNVSTLELGDSALYLCASSFLAGQEAQYFGPGTRLLVL.

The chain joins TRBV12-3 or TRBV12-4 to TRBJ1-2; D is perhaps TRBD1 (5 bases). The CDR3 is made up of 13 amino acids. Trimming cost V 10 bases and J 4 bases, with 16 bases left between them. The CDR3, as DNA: TGTGCCACCGGGGGATCGGGCCGCTATGGCTACACCTTC. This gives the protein CATGGSGRYGYTF.